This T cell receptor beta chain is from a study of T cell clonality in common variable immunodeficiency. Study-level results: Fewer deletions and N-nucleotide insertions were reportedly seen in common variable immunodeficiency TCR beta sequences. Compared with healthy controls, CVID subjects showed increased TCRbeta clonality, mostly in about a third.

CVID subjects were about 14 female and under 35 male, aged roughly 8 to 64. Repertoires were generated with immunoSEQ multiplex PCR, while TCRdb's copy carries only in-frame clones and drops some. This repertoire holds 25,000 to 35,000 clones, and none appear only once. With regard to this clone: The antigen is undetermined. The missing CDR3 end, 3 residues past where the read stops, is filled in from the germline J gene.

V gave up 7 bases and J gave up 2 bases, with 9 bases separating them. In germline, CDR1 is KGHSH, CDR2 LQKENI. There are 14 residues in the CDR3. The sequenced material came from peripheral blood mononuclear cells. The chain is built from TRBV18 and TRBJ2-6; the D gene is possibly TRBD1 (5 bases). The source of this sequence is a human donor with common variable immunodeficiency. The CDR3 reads CASLDRAGANVLTF. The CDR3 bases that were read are TGTGCCAGCTTAGACAGAGCTGGGGCCAACGTC.